The present T cell receptor (gamma chain) was sequenced within a study of gamma delta lymphoproliferative disorders and STAT genes. The CDR3 loop spans 13 amino acids. J gave up 1 base and V 0 bases, and 0 bases lay outside the gene matches. Germline CDR1 GITISATS, CDR2 ISYDGTV (reference sequence). Study observations and caveats: Nearly all major patient gamma and delta clonotypes were public; only a couple of gamma clonotypes were disease-private. In whole-repertoire clustering, gamma separated patients from controls, unlike delta.

TCRdb re-analyzed the multiplex PCR reads via CATT. This table has nearly 800 gamma-chain clones, approximately 13% appearing once. The receptor sequences were amplified from genomic DNA of peripheral blood mononuclear cells. By its share, this clone is medium-sized. Its antigen is undetermined. The gene calls are TRGV9 and TRGJ1 or TRGJ2. The J gene was not available in TCRdb and was assigned here by matching the DNA to germline segments. Sample: blood. The origin of this receptor is a human donor in good health. CDR3 sequence reads: CALWEVNYYKKLF. CDR3 DNA sequence: TGTGCCTTGTGGGAGGTGAATTATTATAAGAAACTCTTT.